The 8 T cell receptor beta chains presented below share a single source sample, sequenced in a study of blood T cell repertoires in COVID-19. Sequencing was performed with immunoSEQ multiplex PCR; in TCRdb, only in-frame clones are kept and a portion is missing. The profile shows nearly 200,000 clones, over 80% of them singletons. Sequencing was performed on peripheral blood. Every receptor here comes from a man in his 60s with COVID-19, enrolled during active disease.

This rearrangement joins TRBV19 to TRBJ2-1, with TRBD1 matching over 10 bases. Germline V CDR1 and CDR2: LNHDA, SQIVND (reference sequence). J was trimmed by 10 bases and V by 2 bases; bases with no gene match: 5. CDR3 length: 14 amino acids. The CDR3 here is CASSIRTGGKEQFF. The CDR3 DNA reads TGTGCCAGTAGTATACGGACAGGGGGGAAAGAGCAGTTCTTC.

This chain joins TRBV18 and TRBJ2-7; 7 positions agree with TRBD1. Losses at the gene ends were 4 bases for V and 3 bases for J; bases not matched to a gene: 12. CDR1 is KGHSH and CDR2 is LQKENI in the germline V gene. The CDR3 has 16 amino acids. The CDR3 nucleotides are TGTGCCAGCTCACGACAGACCGGGACAGACTTCTACGAGCAGTACTTC. Amino acids: CASSRQTGTDFYEQYF. The whole variable domain, remainder taken from reference TRBV18 and TRBJ2-7, is NAGVMQNPRHLVRRRGQEARLRCSPMKGHSHVYWYRQLPEEGLKFMVYLQKENIIDESGMPKERFSAEFPKEGPSILRIQQVVRGDSAAYFCASSRQTGTDFYEQYFGPGTRLTVT.

This clone was counted between two and nine times. The chain carries TRBV29-1 and TRBJ1-4; TRBD1 might be the D (6 bases). Trimming stripped 4 bases from V and 3 bases from J, with 12 bases between. Germline lookup yields CDR1 SQVTM and CDR2 ANQGSEA. The length of the CDR3 is 14 residues. CDR3 protein: CSVAQGFSNEKLFF. DNA for the CDR3: TGCAGCGTTGCCCAGGGGTTTTCTAATGAAAAACTGTTTTTT.

The chain recombines TRBV10-3 with TRBJ1-2; maybe TRBD1 (6 bases). V lost 3 bases to trimming and J lost 3 bases, with 17 bases between them. There are 16 residues in the CDR3. CDR1 and CDR2 (germline): ENHRY, SYGVKD. CDR3: CAISDGGAGRDYGYTF. The CDR3 nucleotides are TGTGCCATCAGTGACGGGGGGGCGGGTAGAGACTATGGCTACACCTTC.

V gene TRBV14 combines with J gene TRBJ1-1; weak D call: TRBD1 (6 bases). Trimming took 5 bases from V and 0 from J, leaving 7 bases between them. CDR3 length: 13 amino acids. Germline CDR1 SGHDN, CDR2 FVKESK. The CDR3 bases are TGTGCCAGCAGCTGGACAGTGAACACTGAAGCTTTCTTT. It encodes CASSWTVNTEAFF.

This clone was detected only a few times. V is TRBV9 and J is TRBJ1-5; tentatively, D is TRBD1 (6 bases). Trimming removed 4 bases at V and 2 bases at J, with 13 bases between. The germline gives CDR1 SGDLS, CDR2 YYNGEE. The CDR3 has 15 amino acids. CDR3 coding DNA: TGTGCCAGCAGCCCCCGGTCAGGGGGCAATCAGCCCCAGCATTTT. Translation: CASSPRSGGNQPQHF.

The chain joins TRBV5-6 to TRBJ2-1, with unresolved D. The germline V gene encodes CDR1 SGHDT and CDR2 YYEEEE. V was shortened by 1 base and J by 7 bases, with 6 bases between the two germline ends. The CDR3 has 12 residues. The CDR3 region has the DNA TGTGCCAGCAGCTTGCGCGTGAATGAGCAGTTCTTC. Its translation: CASSLRVNEQFF.

The chain couples TRBV5-4 to TRBJ2-4, with a weak D call TRBD1 (7 bases). The CDR3 sequence is 15 residues long. CDR1 and CDR2 (germline): SGHNT, YYREEE (reference sequence). V was clipped by 3 bases and J by 6 bases, with 16 bases between them. The CDR3 nucleotides are TGTGCCAGCAGCTCTGTAGGCCAGGGGGGAAACATTCAGTACTTC. It specifies CASSSVGQGGNIQYF.